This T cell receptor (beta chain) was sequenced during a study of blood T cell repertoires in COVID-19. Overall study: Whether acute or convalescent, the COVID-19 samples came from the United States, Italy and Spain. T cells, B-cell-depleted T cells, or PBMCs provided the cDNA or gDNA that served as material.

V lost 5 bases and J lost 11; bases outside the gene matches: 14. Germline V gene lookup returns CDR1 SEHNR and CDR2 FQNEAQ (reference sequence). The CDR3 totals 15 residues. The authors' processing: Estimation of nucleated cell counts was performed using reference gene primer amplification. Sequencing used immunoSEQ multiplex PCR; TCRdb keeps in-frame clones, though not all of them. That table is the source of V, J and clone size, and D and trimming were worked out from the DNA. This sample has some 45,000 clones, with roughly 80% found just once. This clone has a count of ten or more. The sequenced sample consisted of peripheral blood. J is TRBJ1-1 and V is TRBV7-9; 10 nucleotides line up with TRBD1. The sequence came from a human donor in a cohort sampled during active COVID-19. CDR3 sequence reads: CASSPLRTGGIEAFF. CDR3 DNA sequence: TGTGCCAGCAGCCCCTTGAGGACAGGGGGAATCGAGGCTTTCTTT.